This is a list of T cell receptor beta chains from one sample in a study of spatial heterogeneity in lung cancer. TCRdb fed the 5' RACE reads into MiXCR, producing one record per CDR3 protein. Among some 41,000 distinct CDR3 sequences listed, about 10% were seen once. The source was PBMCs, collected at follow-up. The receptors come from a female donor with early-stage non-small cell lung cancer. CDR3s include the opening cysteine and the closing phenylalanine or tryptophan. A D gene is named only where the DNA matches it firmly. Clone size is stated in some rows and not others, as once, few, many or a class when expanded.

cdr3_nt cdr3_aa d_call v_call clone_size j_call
TGTGCCAGCAGCGAAACAACTAATGAAAAACTGTTTTTT CASSETTNEKLFF NA TRBV5-4 few TRBJ1-4
TGTGCCAGCAGCGTAGGGAGCGGGGCCACCCAAGAGACCCAGTACTTC CASSVGSGATQETQYF TRBD2 TRBV9 NA TRBJ2-5
TGTGCCAGCAGCTTAAACCCGGGCCCCCCGGTAGCCTTCGCAACCCAGTACTTC CASSLNPGPPVAFATQYF NA TRBV7-3 many TRBJ2-5
TGTGCCAGCAGTTTGGGCGAAAACACCGCCTACGAGCAGTACTTC CASSLGENTAYEQYF NA TRBV28 many TRBJ2-7
TGTGCCAGCAGCACACTAACAGGGGGCTCTAGCACAGATACGCAGTATTTT CASSTLTGGSSTDTQYF TRBD1 TRBV5-6 many TRBJ2-3
TGTGCCAGCAGTGAAACCCCGACCGTTTGGCGGGGGTTAGGGCCCCAGTACTTC CASSETPTVWRGLGPQYF TRBD2 TRBV2 NA TRBJ2-5
TGCAGTGCTAGAGATTCGACAGGGAGTAATTCACCCCTCCACTTT CSARDSTGSNSPLHF TRBD1 TRBV20-1 few TRBJ1-6
TGCAGCGTTGAAGGGGAAATGAACACTGAAGCTTTCTTT CSVEGEMNTEAFF NA TRBV29-1 many TRBJ1-1
TGTGCCAGCTGTGCGGGGTCTACTAATGAAAAACTGTTTTTT CASCAGSTNEKLFF NA TRBV28 medium-sized TRBJ1-4
TGTGCCAGCAGTTATACCCCATCTAGCGGGGGGTACGAGCAGTACTTC CASSYTPSSGGYEQYF TRBD2 TRBV6-6 many TRBJ2-7
TGTGCCAGCAGCTTAGTGAGCGGAGATACGCAGTATTTT CASSLVSGDTQYF NA TRBV7-2 NA TRBJ2-3
TGCGCCAGCAGCGCACCCGACAGGGAGGAGACCCAGTACTTC CASSAPDREETQYF TRBD1 TRBV5-1 many TRBJ2-5
TGTGCCAGCAGGACAGGGGTGTATAATTCACCCCTCCACTTT CASRTGVYNSPLHF TRBD1 TRBV5-4 many TRBJ1-6
TGCGCCAGCAGCCAGATACAGGGGGCGGGTGGCTACACCTTC CASSQIQGAGGYTF TRBD1 TRBV4-3 few TRBJ1-2
TGTGCCAGCACTTTCGACCGGGCCACAGATACGCAGTATTTT CASTFDRATDTQYF NA TRBV7-8 few TRBJ2-3
TGCGCCAGCAGCCGGACAGGGGGCGACTATGGCTACACCTTC CASSRTGGDYGYTF TRBD1 TRBV5-1 few TRBJ1-2